Described below is a single T cell receptor (beta chain) sequence and its context. Clones were sequenced by immunoSEQ multiplex PCR, and TCRdb holds only the in-frame ones, with some missing. Of 90,000 to 100,000 clones in the sample, roughly 91% were seen once. This specimen comes from a study of T cell responses to AZD1222 COVID-19 vaccine. The J segment lost 6 bases and the V segment lost 4 bases, leaving 9 bases of the junction unmatched. Germline V gives CDR1 KGHDR, CDR2 SFDVKD. The CDR3 sequence is 15 residues long. Sequenced material: peripheral blood, taken on day 0 of AZD1222 vaccination. The clonotype was recovered from an adult in good health. V is TRBV24-1 and J is TRBJ2-3, with 7 bases identical to TRBD1. CDR3 DNA sequence: TGTGCCACCAGTGACTGGACCGGCAGGGGGGATACGCAGTATTTT. It specifies CATSDWTGRGDTQYF.